This T cell receptor beta chain was recorded in a study of cytomegalovirus exposure and HLA in healthy donors. Findings and caveats of the study: Presence/absence analysis assumed near-uniform sequencing depth across donors. According to a later analysis, donors in an Asian-associated ancestry cluster reportedly had fewer N-insertions than the roughly 670-donor mean.

The CDR3 length is 17 residues. Per the germline V gene, CDR1 is LGHNT and CDR2 is FRNRAP. V gave up 2 bases and J gave up 11 bases, with 24 bases separating them. In the case of this clone: The target antigen is unknown.

PCR was performed using 60 Vbeta and 13 Jbeta primers. The protocol was immunoSEQ multiplex PCR, while the TCRdb copy is restricted to in-frame clones and leaves out a portion. This sample has roughly 180,000 clones; approximately 80% occur once, and the top ten carry approximately 1.2%. The sample comprised PBMCs. The clonotype originates from a girl aged 2 to 10 in good health and CMV-seropositive. The chain uses TRBV12-5 and TRBJ2-2; D might be TRBD2 (6 bases). As DNA, the CDR3 is TGTGCTAGTGGTTTGATTGCAGACTCGGGACTCCCGGGAGAGCTGTTTTTT. Translation: CASGLIADSGLPGELFF.